A single sample is the source of the 27 T cell receptor beta chains below, sequenced in a study of memory CD4+ T cells and cytomegalovirus serostatus. Here immunoSEQ multiplex PCR was the method, and the copy in TCRdb shows in-frame clones only, minus some. The repertoire holds approximately 41,000 clones, with less than 80% as singletons. The sort gate was single viable CD3+CD4+CD8-CD45RO+ cells for memory CD4+ T cells. The sample taken for sequencing was memory CD4+ T cells from blood. The origin of the receptors is an adult in good health and CMV-seronegative.

This clone was picked up a small number of times. J is TRBJ2-6 and V is TRBV5-4, with D possibly called TRBD1 or TRBD2 (5 bases each). The CDR3 has 16 amino acids. V was clipped by 4 bases and J by 0 bases, with 11 bases between them. CDR1 and CDR2 (germline): SGHNT, YYREEE (reference sequence). The CDR3 sequence: CASSQDGGSGANVLTF. In DNA, the CDR3 is TGTGCCAGCAGCCAGGATGGGGGCTCTGGGGCCAACGTCCTGACTTTC.

This sequence joins TRBV27 and TRBJ1-1; D gene ambiguous. Trimming took 4 bases from V and 0 from J, leaving 6 bases between them. CDR3 length equals 13 residues. The V gene's germline CDR1 is MNHEY and CDR2 SMNVEV (reference sequence). CDR3 protein: CASSSQMNTEAFF. DNA for the CDR3: TGTGCCAGCAGTTCGCAAATGAACACTGAAGCTTTCTTT.

CDR3 loop: CASEFLGGASLTGANVLTF. The CDR3 region has the DNA TGTGCCAGCGAATTTTTGGGAGGGGCTTCCCTTACGGGGGCCAACGTCCTGACTTTC. The chain combines TRBV28 with TRBJ2-6; the match to TRBD2 covers 7 bases. The germline V gene has CDR1 MDHEN and CDR2 SYDVKM. CDR3 length: 19 amino acids. The junction had 20 bases not matched to a gene; V was cut back by 8 bases and J by 4 bases.

In its sample, this clone is medium-sized. The rearrangement uses TRBV5-1 and TRBJ1-2; a weak D match, TRBD1 (5 bases). The CDR3 totals 12 residues. Germline CDR1 and CDR2: SGHRS and YFSETQ. The germline V and J ends were trimmed by 3 bases and 5 bases, with 8 bases remaining between them. As DNA, the CDR3 is TGCGCCAGCAGCTCGGGGCGTTATGGCTACACCTTC. Encoded protein: CASSSGRYGYTF. The full variable domain, in which reference TRBV5-1 and TRBJ1-2 provide the parts outside the CDR3, is KAGVTQTPRYLIKTRGQQVTLSCSPISGHRSVSWYQQTPGQGLQFLFEYFSETQRNKGNFPGRFSGRQFSNSRSEMNVSTLELGDSALYLCASSSGRYGYTFGSGTRLTVV.

The chain couples TRBV6-5 to TRBJ1-1; 8 bases line up with TRBD1. Trimming took 6 bases from V and 6 from J; bases not matched to a gene: 9. The germline gives CDR1 MNHEY, CDR2 SVGAGI. The CDR3 has 14 amino acids. CDR3 protein: CASSHDRGRAEAFF. CDR3 in DNA: TGTGCCAGCAGCCACGACAGGGGTCGGGCTGAAGCTTTCTTT.

The rearrangement uses TRBV6-6 and TRBJ1-1; 7 positions agree with TRBD1. Germline V gene lookup returns CDR1 MNHNY and CDR2 SVGAGI (reference sequence). The V and J ends lost 4 bases and 8 bases, in that order; junction bases with no gene match: 7. The CDR3 is 13 residues long. CDR3 sequence: CASSFTMDREAFF. In nucleotides, the CDR3 is TGTGCCAGCAGTTTTACGATGGACAGGGAAGCTTTCTTT.

V is TRBV4-1 and J is TRBJ2-3; 7 nucleotides line up with TRBD2. CDR3 length equals 19 residues. With V trimmed by 0 bases and J by 5 bases, 17 bases remained unmatched. Germline V gene sequence: CDR1 MGHRA, CDR2 YSYEKL. The CDR3 here is CASSQDPLRVAGEIDTQYF. DNA of the CDR3: TGCGCCAGCAGCCAAGATCCCCTCAGAGTGGCGGGAGAGATAGATACGCAGTATTTT.

CDR3 in DNA: TGTGCCAGTAGTCGAGATACAGCGTACAATGAGCAGTTCTTC. Amino acids: CASSRDTAYNEQFF. This sequence joins TRBV19 and TRBJ2-1; D remains unclear. The germline gives CDR1 LNHDA, CDR2 SQIVND (reference sequence). The V gene lost 5 bases and the J gene lost 4 bases, with 12 bases spanning the gap. CDR3 size: 14 residues.

The chain carries TRBV5-1 and TRBJ2-2; a weak D match, TRBD2 (6 bases). The V gene's germline CDR1 is SGHRS and CDR2 YFSETQ. Trimming cost V 4 bases and J 7 bases, with 17 bases left between them. The CDR3 totals 15 residues. DNA of the CDR3: TGCGCCAGCAGCGTGTACTGGACTAACGACGGGGAGCTGTTTTTT. It codes for CASSVYWTNDGELFF. Full variable domain (outside the CDR3, taken from reference TRBV5-1 and TRBJ2-2): KAGVTQTPRYLIKTRGQQVTLSCSPISGHRSVSWYQQTPGQGLQFLFEYFSETQRNKGNFPGRFSGRQFSNSRSEMNVSTLELGDSALYLCASSVYWTNDGELFFGEGSRLTVL.

V gene TRBV7-2 combines with J gene TRBJ2-2, with D uncertain. Trimming pared 2 bases from V and 2 bases from J, leaving 15 bases between. The CDR3 loop spans 17 amino acids. Germline V gene sequence: CDR1 SGHTA, CDR2 FQGNSA. CDR3 amino acids: CASSLTQSIQNTGELFF. CDR3 DNA sequence: TGTGCCAGCAGCTTAACTCAGTCAATCCAAAACACCGGGGAGCTGTTTTTT.

The genes are TRBV5-1 and TRBJ1-2, with 9 bases matching TRBD1. The germline V gene has CDR1 SGHRS and CDR2 YFSETQ. The V and J ends lost 0 bases and 6 bases, in that order; junction bases with no gene match: 6. The CDR3 spans 15 residues. Here the CDR3 reads CASSLGDRAYHGYTF. The DNA for the CDR3 is TGCGCCAGCAGCTTGGGGGACAGGGCATACCATGGCTACACCTTC. Full variable domain (remainder filled in from reference TRBV5-1 and TRBJ1-2): KAGVTQTPRYLIKTRGQQVTLSCSPISGHRSVSWYQQTPGQGLQFLFEYFSETQRNKGNFPGRFSGRQFSNSRSEMNVSTLELGDSALYLCASSLGDRAYHGYTFGSGTRLTVV.

This clone came up once. V is TRBV15 and J is TRBJ2-1; D is perhaps TRBD1 (6 bases). The CDR3 is made up of 17 amino acids. V lost 5 bases to trimming and J lost 8 bases, with 25 bases between them. Germline V lookup: CDR1 LNHNV, CDR2 YYDKDF (reference sequence). The CDR3: CATSGGSTDRMGDEQFF. The CDR3 nucleotides are TGTGCCACCAGCGGGGGCTCCACAGATCGCATGGGGGATGAGCAGTTCTTC. Full variable domain (outside the CDR3, taken from reference TRBV15 and TRBJ2-1): DAMVIQNPRYQVTQFGKPVTLSCSQTLNHNVMYWYQQKSSQAPKLLFHYYDKDFNNEADTPDNFQSRRPNTSFCFLDIRSPGLGDTAMYLCATSGGSTDRMGDEQFFGPGTRLTVL.

This clone was seen a handful of times. J is TRBJ2-5 and V is TRBV9; D is possibly TRBD2 (5 bases). The CDR3 is made up of 16 amino acids. V was clipped by 0 bases and J by 3 bases, with 15 bases between them. CDR1 and CDR2 (germline): SGDLS, YYNGEE. CDR3 region: CASSVGGSPVEETQYF. The CDR3 DNA reads TGTGCCAGCAGCGTAGGAGGGTCACCAGTCGAAGAGACCCAGTACTTC.

This clone was detected once. The chain carries TRBV28 and TRBJ1-2; D gene unclear. V dropped 2 bases and J dropped 4 bases, with 8 bases sitting between them. Germline-derived CDR1 and CDR2 are MDHEN and SYDVKM. The CDR3 is 13 amino acids. CDR3 sequence (DNA): TGTGCCAGCAGTTTAGTCCCATCCTATGGCTACACCTTC. It codes for CASSLVPSYGYTF.

The chain combines TRBV7-3 with TRBJ2-6; no clear D gene. The CDR3 length is 15 residues. V was trimmed by 1 base and J by 2 bases, leaving 6 bases between them. Germline V gives CDR1 SGHTA, CDR2 FQGTGA. CDR3 residues: CASSLNGPGANVLTF. DNA of the CDR3: TGTGCCAGCAGCTTAAATGGCCCTGGGGCCAACGTCCTGACTTTC.

The chain has TRBV28 and TRBJ2-2; 7 nucleotides agree with TRBD1. This CDR3 has 15 residues. Per the germline V gene, CDR1 is MDHEN and CDR2 is SYDVKM. The V segment lost 3 bases and the J segment 7 bases; nucleotides outside the gene matches: 8. CDR3 region: CASSFSQGLGGELFF. Written as DNA, the CDR3 is TGTGCCAGCAGTTTTTCACAGGGGCTCGGCGGGGAGCTGTTTTTT.

The V and J genes are TRBV7-2 and TRBJ2-1, with 7 bases matching TRBD2. CDR1 is SGHTA, CDR2 FQGNSA, per germline. V was pared by 6 bases and J by 5 bases, with 7 bases of the junction left unmatched. The CDR3 runs to 14 residues. The CDR3 loop reads CASRLGLADNEQFF. The CDR3 DNA reads as TGTGCCAGCAGACTGGGCCTAGCGGACAATGAGCAGTTCTTC.

The chain carries TRBV2 and TRBJ2-7, with TRBD1 identical over 7 bases. This CDR3 comprises 13 residues. V was clipped by 7 bases and J by 3 bases; unmatched bases: 6. Germline CDR1 reads SNHLY; CDR2 reads FYNNEI. CDR3 bases: TGTGCCAGCAAGTCAGGGGGTGACTACGAGCAGTACGTC. Amino acids: CASKSGGDYEQYV.

V gene TRBV4-1 combines with J gene TRBJ2-5, with D possibly being TRBD1 (6 bases). The end of the DNA fits TRBJ2-7 better, so the J call may be wrong. The CDR3 is 13 amino acids. Germline V gene lookup returns CDR1 MGHRA and CDR2 YSYEKL. The DNA for the CDR3 is TGCGCCAGCAGCCAAAGGACAGAATACGAGCAGTACTTC. It is translated as CASSQRTEYEQYF.

This chain links TRBV7-2 with TRBJ1-5; no firm D call. V was trimmed by 3 bases and J by 4 bases, leaving 4 bases between them. In germline, CDR1 is SGHTA, CDR2 FQGNSA. CDR3 length: 12 amino acids. Written as DNA, the CDR3 is TGTGCCAGCAGCTTGGGTAATCAGCCCCAGCATTTT. It specifies CASSLGNQPQHF.

This chain connects TRBV2 to TRBJ1-5, with D hard to call. CDR1 SNHLY and CDR2 FYNNEI come from the germline V gene. The germline V and J ends were trimmed by 0 bases and 12 bases, with 15 bases remaining between them. The CDR3 spans 14 residues. In nucleotides, the CDR3 is TGTGCCAGCAGTGAAGCAGCGGGCAGAGACTTCCAGCATTTT. It codes for CASSEAAGRDFQHF.

The rearrangement links TRBV7-2 to TRBJ2-2, with TRBD2 identical over 12 bases. CDR1 is SGHTA, CDR2 FQGNSA, per germline. Germline trimming cut 6 bases from V and 6 bases from J; bases unmatched to any gene: 8. This CDR3 contains 16 residues. DNA for the CDR3: TGTGCCAGCAGACCCCGACTAGCGGGAGTAGCCGGGGAGCTGTTTTTT. It specifies CASRPRLAGVAGELFF.

The CDR3 protein is CASSVIERTGELFF. CDR3 in DNA: TGTGCCAGCAGCGTAATTGAGCGCACCGGGGAGCTGTTTTTT. The chain has TRBV9 and TRBJ2-2; D uncertain. CDR3 length: 14 amino acids. The V end lost 1 base, the J end lost 4 bases, and 8 bases lay between the germline ends. Germline V gene data show CDR1 as SGDLS and CDR2 as YYNGEE.

This chain links TRBV6-6 with TRBJ2-1; D not resolved. In germline, CDR1 is MNHNY, CDR2 SVGAGI (reference sequence). V was cut by 8 bases and J by 5 bases, with 16 bases left in between. The CDR3 runs 14 residues. The CDR3 DNA reads as TGTGCCAGCCGCTTTGGTCAGAGGAACAATGAGCAGTTCTTC. It is translated as CASRFGQRNNEQFF.

V gene TRBV5-4 combines with J gene TRBJ1-2; 8 bases match TRBD1. The CDR3 covers 15 residues. V lost 4 bases to trimming and J lost 8 bases; unmatched junction nucleotides: 13. Germline lookup yields CDR1 SGHNT and CDR2 YYREEE (reference sequence). CDR3 in amino acids: CASSQEGQGAPGYTF. Written as DNA, the CDR3 is TGTGCCAGCAGCCAGGAGGGCCAGGGGGCGCCCGGCTACACCTTC.

The V call is TRBV5-6, the J call TRBJ2-1, with D perhaps TRBD2 (5 bases). Germline V CDR1 and CDR2: SGHDT, YYEEEE. The CDR3 contains 16 residues. Deletions cut 2 bases from V and 4 bases from J, with 16 bases between. For the CDR3, the DNA is TGTGCCAGCAGCTTCCGAGTGGGTACGGGGTACAATGAGCAGTTCTTC. It is translated as CASSFRVGTGYNEQFF. The complete variable domain, with remaining parts taken from reference TRBV5-6 and TRBJ2-1, reads DAGVTQSPTHLIKTRGQQVTLRCSPKSGHDTVSWYQQALGQGPQFIFQYYEEEERQRGNFPDRFSGHQFPNYSSELNVNALLLGDSALYLCASSFRVGTGYNEQFFGPGTRLTVL.

This rearrangement joins TRBV11-2 to TRBJ2-5, with a tentative D call TRBD1 (6 bases). Per germline, CDR1 SGHAT and CDR2 FQNNGV. The CDR3 is 16 residues long. Between the trimmed V and J ends, which lost 3 bases and 2 bases, there was a span of 16 bases. The CDR3 sequence is CASSLMKTGFQETQYF. CDR3 nucleotides: TGTGCCAGCAGCTTGATGAAAACAGGGTTTCAAGAGACCCAGTACTTC.